Presented here are 18 T cell receptor beta chains from one specimen sequenced in a study of blood T cell repertoires in COVID-19. Sequencing used immunoSEQ multiplex PCR; TCRdb keeps in-frame clones, though not all of them. Of approximately 150,000 clones detected, approximately 85% appear once; the ten largest clones hold around 1.1%. Sequencing was done on a sample of peripheral blood. The source of these receptors is a man in his forties with acute or convalescent COVID-19.

The chain uses TRBV7-9 and TRBJ2-2; 11 bases line up with TRBD2. The V gene end was trimmed by 5 bases and the J gene end by 5 bases; junction bases not matched to a gene: 4. The germline gives CDR1 SEHNR, CDR2 FQNEAQ (reference sequence). This CDR3 spans 15 amino acids. CDR3 region: CASSIRLAGTGELFF. DNA of the CDR3: TGTGCCAGCAGCATCAGACTAGCGGGGACCGGGGAGCTGTTTTTT. Supplemented by reference TRBV7-9 and TRBJ2-2, the full variable domain reads DTGVSQNPRHKITKRGQNVTFRCDPISEHNRLYWYRQTLGQGPEFLTYFQNEAQLEKSRLLSDRFSAERPKGSFSTLEIQRTEQGDSAMYLCASSIRLAGTGELFFGEGSRLTVL.

The chain employs TRBV9 and TRBJ2-7; D might be TRBD1 (5 bases). CDR1 SGDLS and CDR2 YYNGEE come from the germline V gene. V dropped 4 bases and J dropped 3 bases, with 14 bases sitting between them. This CDR3 contains 14 residues. In DNA form, the CDR3 reads TGTGCCAGCAGCCCTGCTCAGGGTTTCTACGAGCAGTACTTC. This translates into CASSPAQGFYEQYF.

The chain uses TRBV4-2 and TRBJ2-3, with 11 bases lining up with TRBD2. Germline values: CDR1 LGHNA, CDR2 YNFKEQ. V lost 0 bases, J lost 1 base, and 3 bases stayed unmatched. CDR3 length: 17 residues. The CDR3 region has the DNA TGTGCCAGCAGCCAAGAATTACTAGCGGGGGGCACAGATACGCAGTATTTT. Protein: CASSQELLAGGTDTQYF.

The chain uses TRBV9 and TRBJ2-4; 7 nucleotides align to TRBD1. Germline CDR1 and CDR2: SGDLS and YYNGEE. The CDR3 length is 12 residues. V shed 3 bases, J shed 8 bases, and the junction held 2 bases outside the gene matches. The CDR3 DNA follows: TGTGCCAGCAGCGCAGACAGGGACATTCAGTACTTC. Amino acid sequence: CASSADRDIQYF.

This chain links TRBV11-2 with TRBJ2-1; no reliable D call. V was trimmed by 5 bases and J by 7 bases, leaving 6 bases between them. CDR3 length: 11 amino acids. The V gene's germline CDR1 is SGHAT and CDR2 FQNNGV. The CDR3 loop reads CASSTENEQFF. The CDR3 DNA is TGTGCCAGCAGCACAGAGAATGAGCAGTTCTTC. Based on the CDR3 plus reference TRBV11-2 and TRBJ2-1, the full variable domain is EAGVAQSPRYKIIEKRQSVAFWCNPISGHATLYWYQQILGQGPKLLIQFQNNGVVDDSQLPKDRFSAERLKGVDSTLKIQPAKLEDSAVYLCASSTENEQFFGPGTRLTVL.

CDR3 sequence reads: CAWSTGYNQPQHF. For the CDR3, the DNA is TGTGCCTGGAGTACAGGTTACAATCAGCCCCAGCATTTT. The genes are TRBV30 and TRBJ1-5, with D possibly matching TRBD1 (5 bases). Germline values: CDR1 GTSNPN, CDR2 SVGIG (reference sequence). V lost 2 bases to trimming and J lost 3 bases, with 8 bases between them. This CDR3 is 13 amino acids long.

This chain connects TRBV9 to TRBJ1-3, with 7 bases identical to TRBD1. The CDR3 has 16 amino acids. The germline V gene has CDR1 SGDLS and CDR2 YYNGEE. The junction had 10 bases not matched to a gene; V was cut back by 3 bases and J by 4 bases. This CDR3 reads CASSASTGTSGNTIYF. CDR3 DNA: TGTGCCAGCAGCGCCTCGACAGGGACATCGGGAAACACCATATATTTT.

V gene TRBV12-3 or TRBV12-4 combines with J gene TRBJ1-1; D remains unclear. V dropped 5 bases and J dropped 8 bases, with 15 bases sitting between them. The CDR3 length is 13 residues. Here the CDR3 DNA reads TGTGCCAGCAGTGTTGGGCGCGGGTTAGAAGCTTTCTTT. Its protein product is CASSVGRGLEAFF.

The genes are TRBV6-1 and TRBJ1-1, with a tentative D call TRBD1 (5 bases). The germline V gene has CDR1 MNHNS and CDR2 SASEGT. The CDR3 extends over 14 amino acids. V lost 2 bases and J 3 bases, leaving 10 bases between the germline ends. The CDR3 reads CASSEQGRHTEAFF. CDR3 nucleotide sequence: TGTGCCAGCAGTGAACAGGGAAGACACACTGAAGCTTTCTTT.

The J gene is TRBJ1-1, the V gene TRBV3-1 (or the pseudogene TRBV3-2), with a tentative D call TRBD1 (5 bases). Germline V gene sequence: CDR1 LGHDT, CDR2 YNNKEL (reference sequence). V was clipped by 4 bases and J by 0 bases, with 9 bases between them. The CDR3 contains 14 residues. CDR3 protein: CASSRGKMNTEAFF. DNA of the CDR3: TGTGCCAGCAGCCGGGGCAAAATGAACACTGAAGCTTTCTTT.

This chain joins TRBV9 and TRBJ1-1, with D tentatively TRBD1 (6 bases). The CDR3 has 14 residues. The V gene lost 3 bases and the J gene lost 5 bases, with 14 bases spanning the gap. Germline CDR1 is SGDLS and CDR2 is YYNGEE. As DNA, the CDR3 is TGTGCCAGCAGCGGAGGAACAGGGAAAACTGAAGCTTTCTTT. It specifies CASSGGTGKTEAFF.

This chain connects TRBV5-4 to TRBJ1-6; 7 bases match TRBD1. CDR1 is SGHNT, CDR2 YYREEE, per germline (reference sequence). The CDR3 sequence is 14 residues long. V was pared by 10 bases and J by 7 bases, with 11 bases of the junction left unmatched. The CDR3 here is CAYLDRVGNSPLHF. The CDR3 coding sequence is TGTGCCTACCTTGACAGGGTAGGAAATTCACCCCTCCACTTT.

In DNA form, the CDR3 reads TGTGCCAGCAGCTTAGGGACAGGGCTCTACAATGAGCAGTTCTTC. Translating gives CASSLGTGLYNEQFF. The rearrangement uses TRBV5-6 and TRBJ2-1; TRBD1 agrees at 9 bases. This CDR3 spans 15 amino acids. The V segment lost 2 bases and the J segment 3 bases; nucleotides outside the gene matches: 3. The germline CDR1 and CDR2 sequences are SGHDT and YYEEEE.

This chain joins TRBV2 and TRBJ1-1; TRBD1 aligns across 7 bases. The germline V gene encodes CDR1 SNHLY and CDR2 FYNNEI. After removal of 6 bases from V and 0 bases from J, the junction contained 4 bases not matched to a gene. The length of the CDR3 is 14 residues. The CDR3 sequence is CASRATGLNTEAFF. In nucleotides, the CDR3 is TGTGCCAGCAGGGCGACAGGGTTGAACACTGAAGCTTTCTTT.

The rearrangement uses TRBV5-1 and TRBJ2-3, with TRBD2 matching over 13 bases. V was pared by 0 bases and J by 0 bases, with 4 bases of the junction left unmatched. Looked up from germline, CDR1 is SGHRS and CDR2 is YFSETQ. The CDR3 covers 18 residues. The CDR3 coding sequence is TGCGCCAGCAGCTTGGTTTGGACTAGCGGGGGAAGCACAGATACGCAGTATTTT. Residues: CASSLVWTSGGSTDTQYF.

The rearrangement joins TRBV6-5 to TRBJ1-2; TRBD1 agrees at 10 bases. V trimming: 9 bases; J trimming: 6 bases; junction bases outside the gene matches: 1. Germline V gives CDR1 MNHEY, CDR2 SVGAGI. This CDR3 region has 11 residues. Here the CDR3 reads CASGQGDGYTF. In DNA form, the CDR3 reads TGTGCCAGTGGACAGGGGGATGGCTACACCTTC.

This clone was seen only once. The rearrangement links TRBV3-1 (or the pseudogene TRBV3-2) to TRBJ1-4, with D hard to call. CDR1 and CDR2 from the germline V gene are LGHDT and YNNKEL (reference sequence). This CDR3 comprises 15 residues. The V gene lost 4 bases and the J gene lost 0 bases, with 9 bases spanning the gap. CDR3 amino acids: CASSPYGATNEKLFF. DNA of the CDR3: TGTGCCAGCAGCCCGTACGGGGCAACTAATGAAAAACTGTTTTTT.

This clone turned up a few times. V gene TRBV7-2 combines with J gene TRBJ2-7; possibly TRBD1 for D (6 bases). Between the trimmed V and J ends, which lost 3 bases and 6 bases, there was a span of 15 bases. Germline CDR1 and CDR2: SGHTA and FQGNSA. The CDR3 extends over 14 amino acids. CDR3 in amino acids: CASSFIIRTAEQYF. In DNA, the CDR3 is TGTGCCAGCAGCTTTATTATCCGGACAGCCGAGCAGTACTTC.